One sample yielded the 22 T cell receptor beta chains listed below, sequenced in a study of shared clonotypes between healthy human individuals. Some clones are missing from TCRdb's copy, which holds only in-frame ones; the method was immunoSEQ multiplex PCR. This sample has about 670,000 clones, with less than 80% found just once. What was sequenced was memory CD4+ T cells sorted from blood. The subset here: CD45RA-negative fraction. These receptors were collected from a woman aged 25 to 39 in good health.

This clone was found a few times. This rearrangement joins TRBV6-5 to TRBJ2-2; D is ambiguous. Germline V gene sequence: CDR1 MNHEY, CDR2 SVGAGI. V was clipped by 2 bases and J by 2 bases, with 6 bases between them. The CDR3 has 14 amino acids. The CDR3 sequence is CASSYPQNTGELFF. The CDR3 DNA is TGTGCCAGCAGTTACCCACAAAACACCGGGGAGCTGTTTTTT.

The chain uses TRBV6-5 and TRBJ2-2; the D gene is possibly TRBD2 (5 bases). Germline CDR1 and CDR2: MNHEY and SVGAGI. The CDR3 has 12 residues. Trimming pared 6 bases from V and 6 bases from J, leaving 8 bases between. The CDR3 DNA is TGTGCCAGCAGAGGAGGTGCCGGGGAGCTGTTTTTT. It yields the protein CASRGGAGELFF.

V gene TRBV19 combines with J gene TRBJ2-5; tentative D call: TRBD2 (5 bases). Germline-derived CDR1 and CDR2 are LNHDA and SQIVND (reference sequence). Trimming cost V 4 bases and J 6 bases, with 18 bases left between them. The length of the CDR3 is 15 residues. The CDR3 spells CASSKRNSGVQTQYF. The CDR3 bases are TGTGCCAGTAGTAAGAGGAACAGCGGAGTCCAGACCCAGTACTTC.

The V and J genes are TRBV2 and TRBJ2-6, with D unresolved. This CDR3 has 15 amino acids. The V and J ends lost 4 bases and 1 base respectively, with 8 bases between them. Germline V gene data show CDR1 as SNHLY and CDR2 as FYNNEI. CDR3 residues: CASSVSRSGANVLTF. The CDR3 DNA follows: TGTGCCAGCAGTGTATCAAGGTCTGGGGCCAACGTCCTGACTTTC.

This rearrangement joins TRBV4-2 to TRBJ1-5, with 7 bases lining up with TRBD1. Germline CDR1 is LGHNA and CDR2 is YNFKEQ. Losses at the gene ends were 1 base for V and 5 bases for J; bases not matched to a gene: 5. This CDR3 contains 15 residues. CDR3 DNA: TGTGCCAGCAGCCAAGCCGGGACAGCTTATCAGCCCCAGCATTTT. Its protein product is CASSQAGTAYQPQHF.

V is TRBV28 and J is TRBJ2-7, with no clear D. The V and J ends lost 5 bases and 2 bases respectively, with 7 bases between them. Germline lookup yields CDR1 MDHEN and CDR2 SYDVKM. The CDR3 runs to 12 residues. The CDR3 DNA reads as TGTGCCAGCAGTACCCCCCCCTACGAGCAGTACTTC. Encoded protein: CASSTPPYEQYF.

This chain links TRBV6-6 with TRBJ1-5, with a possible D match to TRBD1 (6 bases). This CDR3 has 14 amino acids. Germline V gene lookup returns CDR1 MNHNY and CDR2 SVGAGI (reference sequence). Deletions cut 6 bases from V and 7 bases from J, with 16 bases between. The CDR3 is CASSQGGGRQPQHF. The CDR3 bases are TGTGCCAGCAGCCAAGGGGGGGGAAGGCAGCCCCAGCATTTT.

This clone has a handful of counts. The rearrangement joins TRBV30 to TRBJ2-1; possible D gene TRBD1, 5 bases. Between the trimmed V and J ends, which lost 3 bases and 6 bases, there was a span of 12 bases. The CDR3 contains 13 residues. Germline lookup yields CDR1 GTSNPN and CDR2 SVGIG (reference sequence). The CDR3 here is CAWRRQGSNEQFF. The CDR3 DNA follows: TGTGCCTGGAGGAGGCAGGGAAGCAATGAGCAGTTCTTC.

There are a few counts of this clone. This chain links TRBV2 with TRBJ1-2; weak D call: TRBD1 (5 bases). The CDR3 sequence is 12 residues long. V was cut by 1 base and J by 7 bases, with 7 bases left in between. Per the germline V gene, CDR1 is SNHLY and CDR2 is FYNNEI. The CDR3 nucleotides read TGTGCCAGCAGTGAAGGGGGCCCTGGCTACACCTTC. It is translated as CASSEGGPGYTF.

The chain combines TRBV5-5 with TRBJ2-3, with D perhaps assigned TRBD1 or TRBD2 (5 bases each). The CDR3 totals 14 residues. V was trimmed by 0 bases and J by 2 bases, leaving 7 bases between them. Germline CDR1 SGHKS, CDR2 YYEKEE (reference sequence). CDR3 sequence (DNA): TGTGCCAGCAGCTTGGGGGGGTCCACAGATACGCAGTATTTT. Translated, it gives CASSLGGSTDTQYF.

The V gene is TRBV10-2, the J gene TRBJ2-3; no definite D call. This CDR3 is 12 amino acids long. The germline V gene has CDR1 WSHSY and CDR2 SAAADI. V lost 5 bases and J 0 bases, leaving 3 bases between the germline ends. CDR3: CASSQSTDTQYF. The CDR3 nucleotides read TGCGCCAGCAGTCAAAGCACAGATACGCAGTATTTT.

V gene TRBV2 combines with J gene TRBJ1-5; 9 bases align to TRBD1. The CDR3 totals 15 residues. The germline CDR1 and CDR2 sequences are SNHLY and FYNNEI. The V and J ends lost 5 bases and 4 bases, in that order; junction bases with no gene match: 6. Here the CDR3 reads CASSSPGTGNQPQHF. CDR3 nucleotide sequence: TGTGCCAGCAGTTCCCCCGGGACAGGGAATCAGCCCCAGCATTTT.

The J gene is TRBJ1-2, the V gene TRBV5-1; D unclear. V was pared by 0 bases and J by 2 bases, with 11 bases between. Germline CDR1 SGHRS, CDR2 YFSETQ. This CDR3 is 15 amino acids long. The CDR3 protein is CASSLGLGGNYGYTF. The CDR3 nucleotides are TGCGCCAGCAGCTTGGGCCTGGGAGGCAACTATGGCTACACCTTC.

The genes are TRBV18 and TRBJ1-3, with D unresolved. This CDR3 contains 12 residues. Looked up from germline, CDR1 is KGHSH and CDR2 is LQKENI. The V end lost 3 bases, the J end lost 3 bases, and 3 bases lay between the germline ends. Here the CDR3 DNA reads TGTGCCAGCTCACCCGATGGAAACACCATATATTTT. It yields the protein CASSPDGNTIYF.

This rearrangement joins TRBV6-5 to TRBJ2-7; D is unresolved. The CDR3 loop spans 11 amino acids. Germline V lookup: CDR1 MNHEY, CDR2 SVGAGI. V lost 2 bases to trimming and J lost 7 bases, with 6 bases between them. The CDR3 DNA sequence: TGTGCCAGCAGTTACGGTCGGGAGCAGTACTTC. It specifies CASSYGREQYF.

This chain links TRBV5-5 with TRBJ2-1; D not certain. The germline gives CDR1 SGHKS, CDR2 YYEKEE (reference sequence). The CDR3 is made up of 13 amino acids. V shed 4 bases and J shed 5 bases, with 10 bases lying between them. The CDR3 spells CASSQDPHNEQFF. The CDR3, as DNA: TGTGCCAGCAGCCAGGACCCGCACAATGAGCAGTTCTTC.

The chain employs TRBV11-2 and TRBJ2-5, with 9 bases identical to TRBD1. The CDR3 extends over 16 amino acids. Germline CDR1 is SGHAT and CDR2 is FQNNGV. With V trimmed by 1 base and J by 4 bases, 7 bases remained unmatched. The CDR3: CASSLVTGQGGETQYF. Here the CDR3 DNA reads TGTGCCAGCAGCTTAGTTACGGGACAGGGTGGAGAGACCCAGTACTTC. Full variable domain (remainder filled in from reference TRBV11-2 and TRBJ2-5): EAGVAQSPRYKIIEKRQSVAFWCNPISGHATLYWYQQILGQGPKLLIQFQNNGVVDDSQLPKDRFSAERLKGVDSTLKIQPAKLEDSAVYLCASSLVTGQGGETQYFGPGTRLLVL.

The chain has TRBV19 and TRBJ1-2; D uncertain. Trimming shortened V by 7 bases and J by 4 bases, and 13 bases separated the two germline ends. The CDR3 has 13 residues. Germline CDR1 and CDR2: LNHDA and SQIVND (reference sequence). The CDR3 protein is CASTLMGAYGYTF. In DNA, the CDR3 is TGTGCCAGTACTTTGATGGGAGCCTATGGCTACACCTTC.

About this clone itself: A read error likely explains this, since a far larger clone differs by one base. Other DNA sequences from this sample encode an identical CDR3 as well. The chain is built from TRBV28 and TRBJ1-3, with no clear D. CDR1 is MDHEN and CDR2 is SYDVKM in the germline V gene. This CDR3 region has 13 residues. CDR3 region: CASSFSAGNTIYF. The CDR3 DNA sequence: TGTGCTAGCAGTTTCTCGGCTGGGAACACCATATATTTT.

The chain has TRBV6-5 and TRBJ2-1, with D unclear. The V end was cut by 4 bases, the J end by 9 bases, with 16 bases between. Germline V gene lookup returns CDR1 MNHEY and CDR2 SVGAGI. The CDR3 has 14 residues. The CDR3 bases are TGTGCCAGCAGTTTCCTACCTGACCATGGTGAGCAGTTCTTC. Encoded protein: CASSFLPDHGEQFF.

The DNA of the CDR3 is TGCAGCGTTGAAGGACAGGCATCGGGTGGCTACACCTTC. Amino acids: CSVEGQASGGYTF. V and J are TRBV29-1 and TRBJ1-2; D perhaps matches TRBD1 (6 bases). Germline-derived CDR1 and CDR2 are SQVTM and ANQGSEA. The CDR3 is 13 amino acids. Trimming cost V 1 base and J 7 bases, with 13 bases left between them.

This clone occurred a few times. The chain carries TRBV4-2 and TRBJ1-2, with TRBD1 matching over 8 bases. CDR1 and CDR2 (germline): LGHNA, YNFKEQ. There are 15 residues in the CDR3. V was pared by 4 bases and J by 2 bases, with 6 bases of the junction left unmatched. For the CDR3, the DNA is TGTGCCAGCAGCCTAGAAAGACAGGGGAACTATGGCTACACCTTC. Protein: CASSLERQGNYGYTF.